Listed below are T cell receptor beta chains from one sample, sequenced in a study of blood T cell repertoires in COVID-19. The method was immunoSEQ multiplex PCR; TCRdb's version includes in-frame clones alone and lacks a portion of them. The sample carries hundreds of thousands of clones, roughly 88% recorded once. Sequenced: PBMCs or T cells enriched from blood (not recorded which). The receptors come from a woman in her forties or fifties who had recovered from COVID-19. Each CDR3 is given with its conserved first and last residue. Each record gives: J gene, D gene, V gene, CDR3 DNA, CDR3 protein. A D gene is named only where the DNA matches it firmly.

j_call: TRBJ2-3
d_call: -
v_call: TRBV24-1
cdr3_nt: TGTGCCACCAGTGCCAGCCCTGGGGCGGCTCCGGATACGCAGTATTTT
cdr3_aa: CATSASPGAAPDTQYF

j_call: TRBJ2-5
d_call: -
v_call: TRBV14
cdr3_nt: TGTGCCAGCAGCCAAATTAAGATTAGGCAGGGGAGCCGAGAGACCCAGTACTTC
cdr3_aa: CASSQIKIRQGSRETQYF

j_call: TRBJ1-3
d_call: -
v_call: TRBV18
cdr3_nt: TGTGCCAGCTCACCGGGGGGTAAGAGCTCTGGAAACACCATATATTTT
cdr3_aa: CASSPGGKSSGNTIYF

j_call: TRBJ1-6
d_call: TRBD1
v_call: TRBV19
cdr3_nt: TGTGCCAGCACCCGAGCACAGGGGGGTAGCTCCTATAATTCACCCCTCCACTTT
cdr3_aa: CASTRAQGGSSYNSPLHF

j_call: TRBJ1-1
d_call: -
v_call: TRBV6-2/TRBV6-3
cdr3_nt: TGTGCCAGCACCCCATCCTGGAACACTGAAGCTTTCTTT
cdr3_aa: CASTPSWNTEAFF

j_call: TRBJ2-5
d_call: TRBD1
v_call: TRBV15
cdr3_nt: TGTGCCACCAGCAGAGATCTTTCAGCCGGGACAGGGGCAGAGACCCAGTACTTC
cdr3_aa: CATSRDLSAGTGAETQYF

j_call: TRBJ2-7
d_call: -
v_call: TRBV11-2
cdr3_nt: TGTGCCAGCAGCCCCTTCCGGGACACGACCTACGAGCAGTACTTC
cdr3_aa: CASSPFRDTTYEQYF

j_call: TRBJ2-5
d_call: -
v_call: TRBV9
cdr3_nt: TGTGCCAGCAGCGTGGATGGGGGGAAGACTGTGATGGGGACCCAGTACTTC
cdr3_aa: CASSVDGGKTVMGTQYF

j_call: TRBJ1-2
d_call: TRBD1
v_call: TRBV6-5
cdr3_nt: TGTGCCAGCAAATGGACAGGGCCTAACTATGGCTACACCTTC
cdr3_aa: CASKWTGPNYGYTF

j_call: TRBJ2-2
d_call: -
v_call: TRBV6-5
cdr3_nt: TGTGCCAGCAGACGCGGGACAGAGAACACCGGGGAGCTGTTTTTT
cdr3_aa: CASRRGTENTGELFF

j_call: TRBJ1-1
d_call: -
v_call: TRBV30
cdr3_nt: TGTGCCTGGAGTGTACAATCAGGGATAAACACTGAAGCTTTCTTT
cdr3_aa: CAWSVQSGINTEAFF

j_call: TRBJ1-4
d_call: TRBD1
v_call: TRBV25-1
cdr3_nt: TGTGCCAGCAGGCCCCCCCTAGGACAGGGCCTTAATGAAAAACTGTTTTTT
cdr3_aa: CASRPPLGQGLNEKLFF

j_call: TRBJ1-6
d_call: -
v_call: TRBV5-1
cdr3_nt: TGCGCCAGCAGCCTCGACATTCGGCGTTCACCCCTCCACTTT
cdr3_aa: CASSLDIRRSPLHF

j_call: TRBJ1-5
d_call: TRBD1
v_call: TRBV4-1
cdr3_nt: TGCGCCAGCAGCCCCCACAGGGGAAATCAGCCCCAGCATTTT
cdr3_aa: CASSPHRGNQPQHF

j_call: TRBJ1-2
d_call: -
v_call: TRBV7-3
cdr3_nt: TGTGCCAGCAGCCCCGACAGGAACTATGGCTACACCTTC
cdr3_aa: CASSPDRNYGYTF

j_call: TRBJ1-6
d_call: TRBD1
v_call: TRBV30
cdr3_nt: TGTGCCTGGAACCCCGGGACAGGGGATTCACCCCTCCACTTT
cdr3_aa: CAWNPGTGDSPLHF

j_call: TRBJ2-7
d_call: TRBD1
v_call: TRBV6-2/TRBV6-3
cdr3_nt: TGTGCCAGCAGTTACACTCCGGGACAGGGGACACACGAGCAGTACTTC
cdr3_aa: CASSYTPGQGTHEQYF

j_call: TRBJ2-7
d_call: -
v_call: TRBV7-2
cdr3_nt: TGTGCCAGCAGCTTAGGGCAGGGGCACCACGAGCAGTACTTC
cdr3_aa: CASSLGQGHHEQYF

j_call: TRBJ2-7
d_call: TRBD2
v_call: TRBV5-1
cdr3_nt: TGCGCCAGCAGCCCCGCCGGGACTAGCGTTCAGCAGTACTTC
cdr3_aa: CASSPAGTSVQQYF

j_call: TRBJ2-1
d_call: TRBD2
v_call: TRBV19
cdr3_nt: TGTGCCAGTATTCCTAGCGGATACAATGAGCAGTTCTTC
cdr3_aa: CASIPSGYNEQFF

j_call: TRBJ1-1
d_call: -
v_call: TRBV2
cdr3_nt: TGTGCCAGCATTAACAGCATCGAAGCTTTCTTT
cdr3_aa: CASINSIEAFF

j_call: TRBJ1-1
d_call: -
v_call: TRBV2
cdr3_nt: TGTGCCAGCGCGACCGCAGGCACTGAAGCTTTCTTT
cdr3_aa: CASATAGTEAFF